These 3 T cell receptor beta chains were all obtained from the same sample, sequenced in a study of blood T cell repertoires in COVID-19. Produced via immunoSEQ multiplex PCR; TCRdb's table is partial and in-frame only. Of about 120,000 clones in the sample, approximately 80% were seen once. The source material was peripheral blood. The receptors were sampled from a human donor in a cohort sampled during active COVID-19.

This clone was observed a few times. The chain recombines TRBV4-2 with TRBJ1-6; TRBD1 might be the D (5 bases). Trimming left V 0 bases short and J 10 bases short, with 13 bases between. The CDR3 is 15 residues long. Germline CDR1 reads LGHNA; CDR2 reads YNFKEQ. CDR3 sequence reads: CASSQDVGTLSPLHF. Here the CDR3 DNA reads TGTGCCAGCAGCCAAGATGTGGGGACTCTGTCACCCCTCCACTTT.

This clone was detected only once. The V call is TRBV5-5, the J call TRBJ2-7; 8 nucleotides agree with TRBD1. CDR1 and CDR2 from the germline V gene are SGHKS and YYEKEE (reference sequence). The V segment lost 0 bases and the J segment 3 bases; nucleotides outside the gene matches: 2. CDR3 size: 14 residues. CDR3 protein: CASSLGRGHYEQYF. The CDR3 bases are TGTGCCAGCAGCTTGGGCAGGGGGCACTACGAGCAGTACTTC.

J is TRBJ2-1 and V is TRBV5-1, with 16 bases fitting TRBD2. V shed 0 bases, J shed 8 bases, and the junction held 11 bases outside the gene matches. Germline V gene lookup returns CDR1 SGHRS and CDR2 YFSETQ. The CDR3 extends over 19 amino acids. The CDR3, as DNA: TGCGCCAGCAGCTTGGATCCCGGGACTAGCGGGAGGGAGGTCGATGAGCAGTTCTTC. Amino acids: CASSLDPGTSGREVDEQFF.